This T cell receptor (beta chain) was captured in a study of early T cells in non-severe SARS-CoV-2 infection. Background on the study: The authors sequenced bulk RNA from unsorted whole blood, leaving chains unpaired. Study results and limitations: A preference for anti-spike CD8 responses marked VDJdb matching, which missed private and CD4 specificities.

At least ten counts were recorded for this clonotype. Its cognate antigen is unknown. Each single cDNA molecule received a unique molecular identifier. TCRdb reanalysed the 5' RACE reads using MiXCR and keeps one entry per CDR3 protein. The sample holds more than 90,000 distinct CDR3 sequences, around 13% seen once. The source material was whole blood. The clonotype was recovered from an adult who was a healthcare worker with PCR-confirmed SARS-CoV-2 infection or an uninfected control (not recorded which).

In nucleotides, the CDR3 is TGTGCCAGCAGTGCGCCGGGACTAGCGAGAGGGGCGGATACGCAGTATTTT. Translation gives CASSAPGLARGADTQYF. The chain is built from TRBV28 and TRBJ2-3; 10 bases line up with TRBD2. The CDR3 covers 17 residues. Germline V CDR1 and CDR2: MDHEN, SYDVKM. V was clipped by 5 bases and J by 6 bases; unmatched bases: 14.